This TCR beta chain was documented in a study of cytomegalovirus exposure and HLA in healthy donors. Across the whole study: In a later analysis, it was reported that the 110 or so validation repertoires had been produced on the same platform as the 666 repertoires belonging to the first cohort.

It was the approximately 120-subject validation cohort, separate from the approximately 690-subject first cohort, to which the donors belonged. Germline V gives CDR1 SGHVS, CDR2 FQNEAQ. The CDR3 length is 16 residues. V lost 0 bases and J 1 base, leaving 10 bases between the germline ends. Here immunoSEQ multiplex PCR was the method, and the copy in TCRdb shows in-frame clones only, minus some. This sample has 130,000 to 150,000 clones, with about 87% found just once. Study-level points and caveats: A list of 164 TCR beta chains associated with cytomegalovirus was given.

About this clone: Its antigen is not identified.

Sequenced sample: PBMCs. The rearrangement uses TRBV7-8 and TRBJ2-1, with a tentative D call TRBD2 (5 bases). This TCR came from a young man in good health and CMV-seropositive. DNA of the CDR3: TGTGCCAGCAGCTTAGCGAGGGAAATTTCCTACAATGAGCAGTTCTTC. Amino acid sequence: CASSLAREISYNEQFF.